The entry that follows covers one T cell receptor beta chain sequence. Which antigen it targets is not known. A single base separates this from a much larger clone, so it may be a read error. This sample is drawn from a study of read filtering for tumor transcriptome and immune sequencing (dated by TCRdb to about 2020). Background on the whole study: The cohort had about 17 male and 15 or so female patients with a mean age of around 70 years, ranging from roughly 40 to 90. By revised international staging, eight or nine patients were R-ISS I, some 17 were R-ISS II and 7 were R-ISS III. Whole-transcriptome libraries were prepared with the TruSeq RNA Access Library Prep Kit after DNase treatment. TCR-region mapped reads per sample ranged from about 3.5 to 11 million with IR-seq versus only roughly 75 to 1273 with RNA-seq. Using the same bone marrow samples, the study ran both targeted immune repertoire sequencing and bulk whole-transcriptome sequencing and then compared the TCR repertoires from each method. A main aim was a read-filtering strategy for immune repertoire data, specifically whether clonotypes supported by a single read should be removed.

TCR libraries were built from approximately 0.4 ug RNA with the Immunoverse kit, using molecular barcoded adaptors covering alpha/delta and beta/gamma chains. TCR library preparation was performed with the same RNA that was used for transcriptome sequencing. TCR libraries were sequenced on an Illumina HiSeq 4000 with 2 x 150 cycles. The paper's data handling went like this. TCR reads were aligned to human V, D, J and C references and assembled into CDR3 clonotypes with MiXCR, including quality filtering and error correction. The tcR package in R was used to analyze clonotype counts and gene usage diversity. For inspection of raw mapping reads, RNA-seq reads were mapped by STAR aligner version 2.5.3a onto GRCh37 of the human genome. To test the effect of sequencing depth on detected clonotypes, IR-seq fastq files were randomly downsampled using Seqtk 1.3. TCRdb reworked the public reads: Q25 trimming with fastp, MiXCR clone assembly, productive beta chains retained. Merged by CDR3 protein, the rows form single entries marked with the most common genes and DNA. The V and J calls and clone size are TCRdb's, not the authors'. A total of 60,000 to 80,000 distinct CDR3 sequences appear in this sample, about 14% of them only once. The ten largest clones represent 45% of the sample.

General study outcomes and caveats: Single-read clonotypes made up about 82% of clonotypes but only about 4% of total reads in IR-seq, compared with approximately 75% of clonotypes and 44.6% of reads in RNA-seq. The correlation between IR-seq and RNA-seq shared clonotype proportions was increased by removal of single-read clonotypes. Compared with RNA-seq, IR-seq captured clonotypes at much greater depth and more reliably, and a smaller IR-seq throughput was enough to identify most of the shared clonotypes. Rather than purified T cells, the sorted CD138-negative fraction was a mixed bone marrow immune population.

Every patient had bone marrow sampled at the time of active disease. Ficoll-Hypaque density gradient centrifugation was used to isolate bone marrow mononuclear cells. Myeloma plasma cells were removed and CD138-negative cells were obtained by negative selection following labeling with CD138 magnetic microbeads on a MACS separator. Flow cytometry with CD138 antibodies on an Attune NxT was used to check how pure the isolated cells were. Total RNA was extracted with TRIzol reagent and quantified with a NanoDrop spectrophotometer. Paired RNA-seq and IR-seq were performed on the CD138-negative bone marrow sample of each patient. The germline V gene (reference sequence) yields MNHEY for CDR1 and SMNVEV for CDR2. The CDR3 has 11 amino acids, counting the end cysteine and phenylalanine. CDR3 DNA only is kept here, 33 bases in frame from base 1.

The source is a donor at least 40 years old with multiple myeloma. The sample comprised a population of CD138-negative cells sorted from bone marrow. In the paper's terms, the cell subset or site label means: bone marrow mononuclear cells depleted of CD138+ plasma/myeloma cells by negative magnetic selection. The chain links TRBV27 with TRBJ2-2, with the D gene uncertain. The CDR3 region has the sequence CVSSKTGELFF. The sequence in DNA is TGTGTCAGCAGTAAAACCGGGGAGCTGTTTTTT.